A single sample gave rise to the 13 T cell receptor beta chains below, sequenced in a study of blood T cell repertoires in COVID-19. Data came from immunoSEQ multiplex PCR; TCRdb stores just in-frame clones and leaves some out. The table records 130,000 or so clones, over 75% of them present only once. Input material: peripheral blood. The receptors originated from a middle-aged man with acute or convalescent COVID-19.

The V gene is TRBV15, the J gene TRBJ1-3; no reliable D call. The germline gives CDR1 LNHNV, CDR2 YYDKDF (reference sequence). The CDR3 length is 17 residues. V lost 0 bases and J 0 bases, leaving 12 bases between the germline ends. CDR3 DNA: TGTGCCACCAGCAGAGACCCCGCGGGTAACTCTGGAAACACCATATATTTT. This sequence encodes CATSRDPAGNSGNTIYF.

The CDR3 sequence is CAISESGTEKLFF. CDR3 DNA: TGTGCCATCAGTGAGTCGGGGACAGAAAAACTGTTTTTT. This rearrangement joins TRBV10-3 to TRBJ1-4, with D possibly TRBD1 on 6 matching bases. V was cut by 0 bases and J by 8 bases, with 7 bases left in between. This CDR3 has 13 amino acids. Germline V gene lookup returns CDR1 ENHRY and CDR2 SYGVKD.

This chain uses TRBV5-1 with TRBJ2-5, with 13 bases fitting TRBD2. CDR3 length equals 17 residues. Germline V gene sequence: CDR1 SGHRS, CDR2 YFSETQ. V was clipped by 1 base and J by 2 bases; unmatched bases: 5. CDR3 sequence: CASSLNPGLAGQETQYF. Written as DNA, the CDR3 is TGCGCCAGCAGCTTGAATCCGGGACTAGCGGGACAAGAGACCCAGTACTTC.

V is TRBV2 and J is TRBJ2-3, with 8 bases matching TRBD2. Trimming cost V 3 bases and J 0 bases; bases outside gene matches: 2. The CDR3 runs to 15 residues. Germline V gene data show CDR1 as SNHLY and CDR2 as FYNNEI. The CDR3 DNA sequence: TGTGCCAGCAGTGACCCTAGCGGGAGCACAGATACGCAGTATTTT. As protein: CASSDPSGSTDTQYF.

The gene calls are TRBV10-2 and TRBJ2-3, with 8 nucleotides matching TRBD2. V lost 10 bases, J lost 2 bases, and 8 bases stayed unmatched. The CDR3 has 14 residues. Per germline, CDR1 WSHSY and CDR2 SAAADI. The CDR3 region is CATKAGAVTDTQYF. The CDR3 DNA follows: TGCGCCACCAAAGCGGGAGCCGTCACAGATACGCAGTATTTT.

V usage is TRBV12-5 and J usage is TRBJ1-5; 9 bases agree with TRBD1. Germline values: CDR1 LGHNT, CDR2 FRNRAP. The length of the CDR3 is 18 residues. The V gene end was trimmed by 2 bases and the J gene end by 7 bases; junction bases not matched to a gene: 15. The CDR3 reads CASGLYEEIQGAWQPQHF. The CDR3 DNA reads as TGTGCTAGTGGTTTGTACGAAGAGATACAGGGGGCTTGGCAGCCCCAGCATTTT.

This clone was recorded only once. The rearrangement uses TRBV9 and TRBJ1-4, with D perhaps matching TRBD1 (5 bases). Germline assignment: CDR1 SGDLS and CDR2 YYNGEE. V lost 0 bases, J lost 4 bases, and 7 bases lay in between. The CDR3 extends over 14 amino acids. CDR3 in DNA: TGTGCCAGCAGCGTAGGGACACTTAATGAAAAACTGTTTTTT. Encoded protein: CASSVGTLNEKLFF.

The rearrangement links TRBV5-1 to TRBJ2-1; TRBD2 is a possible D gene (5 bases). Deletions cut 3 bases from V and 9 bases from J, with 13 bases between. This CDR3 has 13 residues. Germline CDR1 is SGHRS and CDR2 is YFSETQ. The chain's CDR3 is CASSSPGAGEQFF. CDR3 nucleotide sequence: TGCGCCAGCAGCTCCCCCGGCGCGGGTGAGCAGTTCTTC.

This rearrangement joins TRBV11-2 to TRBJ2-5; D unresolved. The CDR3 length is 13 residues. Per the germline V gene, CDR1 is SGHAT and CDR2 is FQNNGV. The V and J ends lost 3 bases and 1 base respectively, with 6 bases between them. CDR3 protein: CASSFDTQETQYF. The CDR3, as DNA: TGTGCCAGCAGCTTCGACACCCAAGAGACCCAGTACTTC.

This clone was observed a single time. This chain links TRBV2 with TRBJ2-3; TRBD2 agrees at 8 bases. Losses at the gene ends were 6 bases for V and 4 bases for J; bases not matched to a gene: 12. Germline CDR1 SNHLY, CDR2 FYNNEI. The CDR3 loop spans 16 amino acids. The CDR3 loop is CASRGGGAGVSDTQYF. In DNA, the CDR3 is TGTGCCAGCAGGGGGGGAGGAGCGGGAGTTTCAGATACGCAGTATTTT.

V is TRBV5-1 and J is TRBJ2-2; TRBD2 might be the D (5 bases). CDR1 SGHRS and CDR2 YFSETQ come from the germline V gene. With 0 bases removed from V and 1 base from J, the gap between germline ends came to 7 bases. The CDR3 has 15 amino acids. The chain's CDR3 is CASSLGLQNTGELFF. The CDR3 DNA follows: TGCGCCAGCAGCTTGGGACTACAGAACACCGGGGAGCTGTTTTTT.

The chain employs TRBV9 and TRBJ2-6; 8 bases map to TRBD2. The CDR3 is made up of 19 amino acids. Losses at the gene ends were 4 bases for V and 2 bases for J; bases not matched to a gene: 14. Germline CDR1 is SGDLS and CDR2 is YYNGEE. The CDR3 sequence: CASSPHGLAKRTGANVLTF. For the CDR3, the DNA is TGTGCCAGCAGCCCCCACGGACTAGCCAAGCGCACTGGGGCCAACGTCCTGACTTTC.

In DNA, the CDR3 is TGTGCCAGTAGTAAAAACGGACTAGCGGGAGTTGATGAGCAGTTCTTC. Amino acids: CASSKNGLAGVDEQFF. The chain is built from TRBV19 and TRBJ2-1; the match to TRBD2 covers 13 bases. The CDR3 spans 16 residues. J gave up 8 bases and V 4 bases, and 8 bases lay outside the gene matches. CDR1 is LNHDA, CDR2 SQIVND, per germline (reference sequence).